The entry below describes one T cell receptor beta chain. Looked up from germline, CDR1 is MDHEN and CDR2 is SYDVKM. The V gene end was trimmed by 6 bases and the J gene end by 4 bases; junction bases not matched to a gene: 3. The CDR3 runs to 13 residues. Both 60 Vbeta primers and 13 Jbeta primers went into the PCR. Profiling relied on immunoSEQ multiplex PCR, and the TCRdb table lists in-frame clones only, not all of them. The sample contains roughly 100,000 clones, around 57% of which appear only once. These data come from a study of cytomegalovirus exposure and HLA in healthy donors. Sequenced input: PBMCs. The TCR originated in a human donor in good health. The chain employs TRBV28 and TRBJ2-7; 10 bases agree with TRBD1. The CDR3 nucleotides are TGTGCCAGCAGGGACAGGGGGAGGTACGAGCAGTACTTC. The encoded protein is CASRDRGRYEQYF.